This note documents a single TCR beta chain sequence. The antigen is undetermined. The data are from a study of T cell responses to AZD1222 COVID-19 vaccine. Findings and limits, study-wide: Donors were mostly white British, more females; clonal diversity possibly underestimated. Repertoire collection took place solely once the T cell response had peaked.

The germline V gene encodes CDR1 MDHEN and CDR2 SYDVKM. Trimming removed 5 bases at V and 9 bases at J, with 8 bases between. The CDR3 sequence is 12 residues long. Assay: immunoSEQ multiplex PCR; the TCRdb copy retains only in-frame clones and omits some. The sample holds about 140,000 clones, 86% seen once. Pooling of second doses given at about 4 or about 12 weeks was done. The sample consisted of peripheral blood, taken 28 days after the second AZD1222 dose. This receptor was taken from an adult who received the AZD1222 COVID-19 vaccine. The chain couples TRBV28 to TRBJ1-6, with D possibly TRBD1 on 5 matching bases. The CDR3: CASSLRASPLHF. CDR3 DNA sequence: TGTGCCAGCAGTCTCAGGGCTTCACCCCTCCACTTT.